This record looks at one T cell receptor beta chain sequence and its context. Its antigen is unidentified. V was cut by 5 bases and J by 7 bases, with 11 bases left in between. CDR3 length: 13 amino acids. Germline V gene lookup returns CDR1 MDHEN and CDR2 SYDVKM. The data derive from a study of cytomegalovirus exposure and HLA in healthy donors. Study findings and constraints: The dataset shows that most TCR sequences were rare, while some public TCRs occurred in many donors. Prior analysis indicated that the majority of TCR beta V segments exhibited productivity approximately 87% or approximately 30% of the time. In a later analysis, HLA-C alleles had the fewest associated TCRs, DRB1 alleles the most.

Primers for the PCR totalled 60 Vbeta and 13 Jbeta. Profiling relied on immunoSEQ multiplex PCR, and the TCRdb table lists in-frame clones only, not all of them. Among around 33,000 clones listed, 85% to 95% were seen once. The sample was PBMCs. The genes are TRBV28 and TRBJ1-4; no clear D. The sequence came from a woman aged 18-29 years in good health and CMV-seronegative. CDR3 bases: TGTGCCAGCAGTAACCCCCCAGTTGAAAAACTGTTTTTT. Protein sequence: CASSNPPVEKLFF.